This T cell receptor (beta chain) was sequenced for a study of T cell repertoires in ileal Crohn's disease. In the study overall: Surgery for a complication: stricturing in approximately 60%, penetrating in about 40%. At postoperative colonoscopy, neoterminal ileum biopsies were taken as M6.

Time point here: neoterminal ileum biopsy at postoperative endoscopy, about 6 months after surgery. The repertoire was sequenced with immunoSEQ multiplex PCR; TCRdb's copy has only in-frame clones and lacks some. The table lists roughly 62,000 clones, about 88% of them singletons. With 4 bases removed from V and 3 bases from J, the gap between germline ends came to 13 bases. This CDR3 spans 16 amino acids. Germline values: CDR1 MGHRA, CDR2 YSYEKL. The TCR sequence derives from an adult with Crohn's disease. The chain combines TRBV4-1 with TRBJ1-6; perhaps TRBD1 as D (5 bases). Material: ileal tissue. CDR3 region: CASSLRRGLYNSPLHF. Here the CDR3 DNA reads TGCGCCAGCAGCCTCCGTAGGGGCCTCTATAATTCACCCCTCCACTTT.